This T cell receptor (beta chain) derives from a study of T cell repertoires in cytomegalovirus infection. At the level of the study: A matching HLA type, together with CMV infection, was signaled by public TCR beta signatures.

Findings and caveats of the study: In two of eight donors, the top clonotype was HLA-C-restricted CMV-specific.

TCRdb ran MiXCR on the reads and lists one entry per CDR3 protein. The sample yields about 320,000 distinct CDR3 sequences, approximately 9.5% seen once. V trimming: 5 bases; J trimming: 9 bases; junction bases outside the gene matches: 14. This CDR3 is 15 amino acids long. This clonotype was recorded only once. What it recognizes is unknown. A read error is possible here, since a much larger clone lies one base away. The receptor's source is a human donor in good health (CMV status not recorded). Some clones in this sample may be carry-over from other donors' samples. The sequenced material came from PBMCs. The V call is TRBV12-3 or TRBV12-4, the J call TRBJ2-5; 8 bases map to TRBD2. CDR3 residues: CASSTAAGLVEAQYF. CDR3 nucleotide sequence: TGTGCCAGCAGTACCGCCGCGGGACTAGTGGAGGCCCAGTACTTC.